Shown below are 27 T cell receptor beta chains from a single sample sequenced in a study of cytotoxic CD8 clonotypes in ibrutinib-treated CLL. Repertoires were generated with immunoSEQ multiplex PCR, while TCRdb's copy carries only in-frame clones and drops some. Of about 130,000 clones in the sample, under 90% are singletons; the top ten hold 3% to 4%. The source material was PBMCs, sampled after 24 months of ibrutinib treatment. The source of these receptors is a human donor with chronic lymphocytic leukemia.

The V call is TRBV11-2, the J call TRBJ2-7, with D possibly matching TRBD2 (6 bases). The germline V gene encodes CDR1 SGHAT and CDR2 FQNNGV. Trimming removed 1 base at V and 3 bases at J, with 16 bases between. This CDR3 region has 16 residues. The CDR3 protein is CASSLGEAGTYYEQYF. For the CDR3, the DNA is TGTGCCAGCAGCTTAGGGGAGGCGGGTACTTACTACGAGCAGTACTTC.

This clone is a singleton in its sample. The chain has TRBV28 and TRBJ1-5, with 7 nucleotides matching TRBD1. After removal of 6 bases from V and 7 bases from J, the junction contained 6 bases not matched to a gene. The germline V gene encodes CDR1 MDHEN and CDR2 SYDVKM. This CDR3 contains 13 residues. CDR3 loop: CASSSGQVQPQHF. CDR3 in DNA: TGTGCCAGCAGCTCCGGACAGGTGCAGCCCCAGCATTTT.

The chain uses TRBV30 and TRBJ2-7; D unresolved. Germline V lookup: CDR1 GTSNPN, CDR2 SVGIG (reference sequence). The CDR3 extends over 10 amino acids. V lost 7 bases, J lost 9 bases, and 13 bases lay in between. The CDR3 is CALDVGSQYF. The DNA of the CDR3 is TGTGCCTTAGACGTGGGATCGCAGTACTTC.

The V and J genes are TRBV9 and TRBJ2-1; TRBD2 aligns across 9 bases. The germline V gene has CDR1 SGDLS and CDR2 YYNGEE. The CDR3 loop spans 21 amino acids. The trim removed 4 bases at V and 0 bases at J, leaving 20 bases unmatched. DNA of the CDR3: TGTGCCAGCAGCCCCCGTAAGATAGCGGGGGCCGTAATTAGCTCCTACAATGAGCAGTTCTTC. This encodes CASSPRKIAGAVISSYNEQFF.

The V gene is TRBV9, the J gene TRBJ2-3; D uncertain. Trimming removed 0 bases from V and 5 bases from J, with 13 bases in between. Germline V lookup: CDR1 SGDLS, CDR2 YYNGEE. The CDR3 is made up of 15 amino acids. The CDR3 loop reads CASSVAWGSQDTQYF. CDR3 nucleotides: TGTGCCAGCAGCGTAGCGTGGGGTTCACAAGATACGCAGTATTTT.

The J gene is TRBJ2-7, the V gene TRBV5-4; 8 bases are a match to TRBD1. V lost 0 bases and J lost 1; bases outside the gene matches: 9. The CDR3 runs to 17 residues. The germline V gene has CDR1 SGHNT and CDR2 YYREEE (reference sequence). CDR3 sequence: CASSLAPTGEGSYEQYF. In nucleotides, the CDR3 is TGTGCCAGCAGCTTGGCCCCGACAGGGGAAGGGTCCTACGAGCAGTACTTC.

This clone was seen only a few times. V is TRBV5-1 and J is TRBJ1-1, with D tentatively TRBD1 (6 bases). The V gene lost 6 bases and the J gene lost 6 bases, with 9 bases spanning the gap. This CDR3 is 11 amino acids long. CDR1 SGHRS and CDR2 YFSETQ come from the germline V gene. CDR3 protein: CASKGTSEAFF. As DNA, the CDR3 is TGCGCCAGCAAAGGGACATCTGAAGCTTTCTTT. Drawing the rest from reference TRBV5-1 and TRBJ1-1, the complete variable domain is KAGVTQTPRYLIKTRGQQVTLSCSPISGHRSVSWYQQTPGQGLQFLFEYFSETQRNKGNFPGRFSGRQFSNSRSEMNVSTLELGDSALYLCASKGTSEAFFGQGTRLTVV.

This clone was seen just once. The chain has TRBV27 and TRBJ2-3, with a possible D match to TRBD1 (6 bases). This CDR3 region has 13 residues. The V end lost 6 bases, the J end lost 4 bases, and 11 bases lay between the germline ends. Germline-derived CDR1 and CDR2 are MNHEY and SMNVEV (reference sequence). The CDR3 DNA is TGTGCCAGCAGGAACAGGGCCGCAGATACGCAGTATTTT. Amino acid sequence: CASRNRAADTQYF.

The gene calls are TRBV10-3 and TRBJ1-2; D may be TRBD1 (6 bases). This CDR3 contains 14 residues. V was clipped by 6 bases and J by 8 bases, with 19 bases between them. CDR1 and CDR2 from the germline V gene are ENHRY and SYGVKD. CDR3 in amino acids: CAIRESTGKGGYTF. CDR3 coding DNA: TGTGCCATCAGAGAGAGCACAGGGAAGGGAGGCTACACCTTC.

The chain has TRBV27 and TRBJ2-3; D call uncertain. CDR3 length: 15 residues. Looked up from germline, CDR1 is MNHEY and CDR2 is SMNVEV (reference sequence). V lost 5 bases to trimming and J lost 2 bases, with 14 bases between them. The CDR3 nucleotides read TGTGCCAGCAGTCCATTCCCTCGGGTCACAGATACGCAGTATTTT. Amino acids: CASSPFPRVTDTQYF.

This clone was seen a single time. The DNA of the CDR3 is TGTGCCAGCAGTGACCGGTTTACTAGGACTGAAGCTTTCTTT. Protein: CASSDRFTRTEAFF. J is TRBJ1-1 and V is TRBV2, with D hard to call. The V end lost 3 bases, the J end lost 5 bases, and 13 bases lay between the germline ends. CDR3 length: 14 residues. Germline CDR1 SNHLY, CDR2 FYNNEI.

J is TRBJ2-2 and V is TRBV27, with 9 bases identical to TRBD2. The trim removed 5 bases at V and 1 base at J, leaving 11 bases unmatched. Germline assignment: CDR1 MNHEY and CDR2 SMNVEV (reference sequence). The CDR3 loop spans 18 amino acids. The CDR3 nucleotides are TGTGCCAGCAGTCCCCGAGGAGCGGGGGGAAGGAACACCGGGGAGCTGTTTTTT. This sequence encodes CASSPRGAGGRNTGELFF.

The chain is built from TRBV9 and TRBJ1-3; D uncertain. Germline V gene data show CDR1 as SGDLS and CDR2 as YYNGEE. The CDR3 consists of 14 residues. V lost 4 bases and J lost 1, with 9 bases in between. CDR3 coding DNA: TGTGCCAGCAGCCCGCAGAGGTCTGGAAACACCATATATTTT. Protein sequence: CASSPQRSGNTIYF. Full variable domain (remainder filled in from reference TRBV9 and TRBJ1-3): DSGVTQTPKHLITATGQRVTLRCSPRSGDLSVYWYQQSLDQGLQFLIQYYNGEERAKGNILERFSAQQFPDLHSELNLSSLELGDSALYFCASSPQRSGNTIYFGEGSWLTVV.

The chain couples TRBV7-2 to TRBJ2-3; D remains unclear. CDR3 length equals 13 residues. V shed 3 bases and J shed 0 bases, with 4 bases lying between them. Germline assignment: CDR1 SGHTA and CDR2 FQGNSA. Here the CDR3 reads CASSFESTDTQYF. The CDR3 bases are TGTGCCAGCAGCTTTGAGAGCACAGATACGCAGTATTTT. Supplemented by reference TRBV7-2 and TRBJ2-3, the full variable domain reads GAGVSQSPSNKVTEKGKDVELRCDPISGHTALYWYRQSLGQGLEFLIYFQGNSAPDKSGLPSDRFSAERTGGSVSTLTIQRTQQEDSAVYLCASSFESTDTQYFGPGTRLTVL.

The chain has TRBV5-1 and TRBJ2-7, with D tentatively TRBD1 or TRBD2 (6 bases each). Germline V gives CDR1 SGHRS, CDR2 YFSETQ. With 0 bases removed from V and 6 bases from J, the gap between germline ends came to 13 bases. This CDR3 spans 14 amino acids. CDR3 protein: CASSLAGGRVEQYF. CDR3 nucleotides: TGCGCCAGCAGCTTGGCCGGGGGCAGGGTCGAGCAGTACTTC.

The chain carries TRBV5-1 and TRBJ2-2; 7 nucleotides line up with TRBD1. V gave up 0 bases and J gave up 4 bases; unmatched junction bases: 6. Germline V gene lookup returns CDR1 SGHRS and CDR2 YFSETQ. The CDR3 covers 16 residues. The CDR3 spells CASSLEPGGRTGELFF. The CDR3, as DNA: TGCGCCAGCAGCTTGGAACCAGGGGGACGCACCGGGGAGCTGTTTTTT.

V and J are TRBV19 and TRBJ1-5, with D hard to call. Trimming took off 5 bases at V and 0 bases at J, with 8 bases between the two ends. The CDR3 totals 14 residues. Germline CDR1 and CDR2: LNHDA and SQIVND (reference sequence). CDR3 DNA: TGTGCCAGTAGTTTTTATGGTAGCAATCAGCCCCAGCATTTT. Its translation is CASSFYGSNQPQHF.

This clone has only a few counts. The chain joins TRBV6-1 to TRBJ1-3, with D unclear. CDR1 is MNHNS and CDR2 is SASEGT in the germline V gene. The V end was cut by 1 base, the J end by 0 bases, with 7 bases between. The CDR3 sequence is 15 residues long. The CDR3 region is CASSEDTVSGNTIYF. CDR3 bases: TGTGCCAGCAGTGAAGACACAGTCTCTGGAAACACCATATATTTT.

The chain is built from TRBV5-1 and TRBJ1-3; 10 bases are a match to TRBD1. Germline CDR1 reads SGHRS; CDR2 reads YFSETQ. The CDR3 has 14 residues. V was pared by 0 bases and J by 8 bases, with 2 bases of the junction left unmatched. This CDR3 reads CASSLGDRGDTIYF. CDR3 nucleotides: TGCGCCAGCAGCTTGGGGGACAGGGGTGACACCATATATTTT.

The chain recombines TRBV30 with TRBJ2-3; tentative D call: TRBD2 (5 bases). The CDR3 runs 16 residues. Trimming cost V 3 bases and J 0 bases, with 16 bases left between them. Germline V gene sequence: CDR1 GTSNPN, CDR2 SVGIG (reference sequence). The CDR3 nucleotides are TGTGCCTGGAGCGGGATATCGCAATTTAGCACAGATACGCAGTATTTT. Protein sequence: CAWSGISQFSTDTQYF.

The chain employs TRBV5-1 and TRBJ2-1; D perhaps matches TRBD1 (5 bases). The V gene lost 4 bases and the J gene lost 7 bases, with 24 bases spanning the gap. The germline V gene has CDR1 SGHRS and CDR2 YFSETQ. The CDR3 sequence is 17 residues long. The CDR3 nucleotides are TGCGCCAGCAGCCCCCCGGGTCGACAGTCGGGCAAAAATGAGCAGTTCTTC. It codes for CASSPPGRQSGKNEQFF.

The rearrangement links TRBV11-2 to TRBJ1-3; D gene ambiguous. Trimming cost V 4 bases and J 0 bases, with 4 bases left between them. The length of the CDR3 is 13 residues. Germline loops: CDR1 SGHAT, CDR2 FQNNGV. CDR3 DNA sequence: TGTGCCAGCAGCTGGGCCTCTGGAAACACCATATATTTT. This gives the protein CASSWASGNTIYF.

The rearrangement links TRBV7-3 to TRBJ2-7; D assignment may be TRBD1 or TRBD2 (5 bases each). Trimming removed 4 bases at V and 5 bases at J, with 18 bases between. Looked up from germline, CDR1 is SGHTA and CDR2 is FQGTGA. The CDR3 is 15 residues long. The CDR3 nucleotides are TGTGCCAGCAGCTCACCCGGGACCTCCGGAGACGAGCAGTACTTC. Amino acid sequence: CASSSPGTSGDEQYF.

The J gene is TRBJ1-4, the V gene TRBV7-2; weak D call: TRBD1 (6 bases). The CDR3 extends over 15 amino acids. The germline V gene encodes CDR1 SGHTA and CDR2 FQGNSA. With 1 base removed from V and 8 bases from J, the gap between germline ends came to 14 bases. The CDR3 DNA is TGTGCCAGCAGCTTAGAGGGGGAAAGGAAGGAAAAACTGTTTTTT. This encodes CASSLEGERKEKLFF.

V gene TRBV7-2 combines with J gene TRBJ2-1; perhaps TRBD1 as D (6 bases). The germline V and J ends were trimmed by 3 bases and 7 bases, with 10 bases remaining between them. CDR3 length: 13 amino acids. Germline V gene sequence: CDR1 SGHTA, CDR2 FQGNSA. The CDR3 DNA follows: TGTGCCAGCAGCTTGATGGGGGCAAATGAGCAGTTCTTC. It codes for CASSLMGANEQFF.

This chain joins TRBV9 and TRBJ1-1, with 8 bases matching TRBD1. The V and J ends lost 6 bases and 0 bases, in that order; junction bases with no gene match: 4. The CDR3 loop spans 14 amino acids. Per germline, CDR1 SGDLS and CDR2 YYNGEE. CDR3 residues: CASNQGAVNTEAFF. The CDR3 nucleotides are TGTGCCAGCAACCAGGGGGCTGTGAACACTGAAGCTTTCTTT.

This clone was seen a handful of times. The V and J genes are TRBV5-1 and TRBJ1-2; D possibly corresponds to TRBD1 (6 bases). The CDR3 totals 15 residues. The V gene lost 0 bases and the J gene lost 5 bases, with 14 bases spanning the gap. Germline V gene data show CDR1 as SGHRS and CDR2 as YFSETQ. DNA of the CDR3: TGCGCCAGCAGCTTGGAGGACAGATTTGAATATGGCTACACCTTC. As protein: CASSLEDRFEYGYTF.